This T cell receptor (beta chain) emerged from a study of beta chain features in type 1 diabetes. Study conclusions and caveats: Whether HLA type influences TCRB rearrangement remained unresolved here. Reads derived from cDNA could over-represent cells showing high TCR expression.

CDR1 and CDR2 from the germline V gene are SGHTA and FQGTGA. The CDR3 has 15 amino acids. The V gene end was trimmed by 5 bases and the J gene end by 6 bases; junction bases not matched to a gene: 7. This clone came up a few times. As yet, its antigen is unknown. Sorting that relied on CD45RO/CCR7/CD25/CD127/CD95/CD27 yielded CD4+ naive, central memory, regulatory and stem cell-like memory cells. Sorted populations all exceeded 95% purity. Expressed TCRB transcripts were sequenced because the entire RNA isolate underwent reverse transcription. Sequenced by immunoSEQ multiplex PCR; TCRdb stores in-frame clones only, minus some. The data hold 600,000 to 650,000 clones, with roughly a sixth observed a single time.

The clonotype was recovered from a man aged 18 to 30 in good health. This chain uses TRBV7-3 with TRBJ2-5, with TRBD1 identical over 12 bases. Sequences were obtained from naive CD4+ T cells from blood. CDR3 amino acids: CASSLGTGGRKTQYF. The CDR3 coding sequence is TGTGCCAGCAGCCTCGGGACAGGGGGCAGGAAGACCCAGTACTTC.